What follows are 16 T cell receptor beta chains derived from one specimen sequenced in a study of Ad26.COV2.S vaccination and SARS-CoV-2 variants. The treatment is: around 19 received Ad26.COV2.S at low or high dose, single or two shots; several received placebo; per-sample allocation not given. Samples came from day 63 after the first vaccine or placebo injection. Repertoires were generated with immunoSEQ multiplex PCR, while TCRdb's copy carries only in-frame clones and drops some. The profile covers about 350,000 clones, with about 87% appearing a single time and about 6.4% taken by the ten largest. The sequenced sample was peripheral blood, obtained in a trial of Ad26.COV2.S vaccine versus placebo. These receptors all come from a person aged 18-65 years who received the Ad26.COV2.S COVID-19 vaccine or a placebo.

This clone was counted once. The chain combines TRBV29-1 with TRBJ1-2; 10 bases match TRBD1. The length of the CDR3 is 13 residues. The J segment lost 1 base and the V segment lost 6 bases, leaving 2 bases of the junction unmatched. Germline lookup yields CDR1 SQVTM and CDR2 ANQGSEA. CDR3 bases: TGCAGCGTGGGGACAGGGGATAACTATGGCTACACCTTC. Translated: CSVGTGDNYGYTF.

This chain connects TRBV6-2 or TRBV6-3 to TRBJ1-5; 8 bases are a match to TRBD1. The V segment lost 2 bases and the J segment 5 bases; nucleotides outside the gene matches: 11. In germline, CDR1 is MNHEY, CDR2 SVGEGT. The CDR3 sequence is 17 residues long. The CDR3: CASSYGIPRGLYQPQHF. The CDR3, as DNA: TGTGCCAGCAGTTACGGAATTCCCAGGGGGCTCTATCAGCCCCAGCATTTT.

V is TRBV6-4 and J is TRBJ2-7, with D possibly TRBD1 on 6 matching bases. The V gene lost 4 bases and the J gene lost 4 bases, with 14 bases spanning the gap. The germline gives CDR1 MRHNA, CDR2 SNTAGT. The CDR3 loop spans 14 amino acids. CDR3 in DNA: TGTGCCAGCAGTGCAGAGACAGGACCTTACGAGCAGTACTTC. This translates into CASSAETGPYEQYF.

V is TRBV5-1 and J is TRBJ1-5; weak D call: TRBD1 (5 bases). V dropped 1 base and J dropped 0 bases, with 8 bases sitting between them. The CDR3 has 15 amino acids. CDR1 is SGHRS, CDR2 YFSETQ, per germline. The CDR3 DNA reads TGCGCCAGCAGCTTGCAGGGAGATAGCAATCAGCCCCAGCATTTT. Encoded protein: CASSLQGDSNQPQHF.

The CDR3, as DNA: TGTGCCAGTAGTATAGATGGGCCAGATAAAAATGAAAAACTGTTTTTT. Residues: CASSIDGPDKNEKLFF. This sequence joins TRBV19 and TRBJ1-4; D gene uncertain. This CDR3 spans 16 amino acids. Germline loops: CDR1 LNHDA, CDR2 SQIVND (reference sequence). Between the trimmed V and J ends, which lost 0 bases and 5 bases, there was a span of 13 bases.

The J gene is TRBJ2-2, the V gene TRBV27; 12 positions agree with TRBD2. With 6 bases clipped from V and 6 bases from J, the junction kept 5 bases outside the gene matches. The CDR3 has 15 amino acids. Germline assignment: CDR1 MNHEY and CDR2 SMNVEV (reference sequence). The CDR3 DNA sequence: TGTGCCAGCAGCCGACTAGCGGGAGAGTCCGGGGAGCTGTTTTTT. Protein product: CASSRLAGESGELFF.

This sequence joins TRBV5-6 and TRBJ1-6; the match to TRBD1 covers 7 bases. V was clipped by 6 bases and J by 7 bases; unmatched bases: 7. Germline lookup yields CDR1 SGHDT and CDR2 YYEEEE. The CDR3 consists of 14 residues. CDR3 protein: CASTPGQNNSPLHF. The CDR3 DNA is TGTGCCAGCACCCCGGGACAGAACAATTCACCCCTCCACTTT.

The chain uses TRBV30 and TRBJ2-7; no firm D call. The CDR3 length is 10 residues. Trimming removed 0 bases at V and 7 bases at J, with 4 bases between. Germline values: CDR1 GTSNPN, CDR2 SVGIG (reference sequence). The DNA of the CDR3 is TGTGCCTGGAGTGTTGGGGAGCAGTACTTC. Translated: CAWSVGEQYF.

In its sample, this clone was seen once. V is TRBV7-3 and J is TRBJ2-3; TRBD2 aligns across 7 bases. This CDR3 is 15 amino acids long. The germline V gene encodes CDR1 SGHTA and CDR2 FQGTGA. The V gene end was trimmed by 0 bases and the J gene end by 0 bases; junction bases not matched to a gene: 0. CDR3 residues: CASSLTSGSTDTQYF. CDR3 bases: TGTGCCAGCAGCTTAACTAGCGGGAGCACAGATACGCAGTATTTT.

This chain uses TRBV9 with TRBJ2-7; D is undetermined. The V and J ends lost 0 bases and 3 bases respectively, with 13 bases between them. The germline V gene has CDR1 SGDLS and CDR2 YYNGEE. The CDR3 runs 15 residues. The CDR3 spells CASSVGTRHYYEQYF. In nucleotides, the CDR3 is TGTGCCAGCAGCGTAGGGACCCGGCACTACTACGAGCAGTACTTC.

The chain combines TRBV19 with TRBJ2-4; no reliable D call. The V gene lost 1 base and the J gene lost 0 bases, with 13 bases spanning the gap. Looked up from germline, CDR1 is LNHDA and CDR2 is SQIVND (reference sequence). This CDR3 contains 17 residues. The CDR3 bases are TGTGCCAGTAGTATAGGACCGGGCAGAATAGCCAAAAACATTCAGTACTTC. Amino acid sequence: CASSIGPGRIAKNIQYF.

Comments on this clone: The germline gene is not matched at one end of the junction; a read error may be the cause. The chain recombines TRBV5-1 with TRBJ2-2, with D tentatively TRBD1 (5 bases). The germline CDR1 and CDR2 sequences are SGHRS and YFSETQ. This CDR3 region has 15 residues. CDR3 nucleotides: TGCGCCAACAGCTTGGCGTCAGGGAACATCGGGGAGCTGTTTTTT. This gives the protein CANSLASGNIGELFF.

The chain combines TRBV30 with TRBJ2-7; D is uncertain. V was shortened by 0 bases and J by 8 bases, with 11 bases between the two germline ends. Germline V gives CDR1 GTSNPN, CDR2 SVGIG (reference sequence). The CDR3 spans 12 residues. In DNA form, the CDR3 reads TGTGCCTGGAGTGTATTTGCCCTCCAGCAGTACTTC. Protein: CAWSVFALQQYF.

The genes are TRBV5-1 and TRBJ2-6; D not resolved. This CDR3 comprises 15 residues. V was shortened by 7 bases and J by 3 bases, with 14 bases between the two germline ends. The germline V gene encodes CDR1 SGHRS and CDR2 YFSETQ. The CDR3 DNA reads TGCGCCAGCCAGTTTAATGGGGTTGGGGCCAACGTCCTGACTTTC. It specifies CASQFNGVGANVLTF.

CDR3 sequence reads: CASSYDRDSPLHF. The CDR3 DNA reads as TGTGCCAGCAGTTACGACAGGGACTCACCCCTCCACTTT. The chain joins TRBV6-5 to TRBJ1-6; TRBD1 agrees at 7 bases. Losses at the gene ends were 2 bases for V and 10 bases for J; bases not matched to a gene: 2. The CDR3 is 13 residues long. Germline CDR1 and CDR2: MNHEY and SVGAGI.

This chain joins TRBV6-1 and TRBJ1-5; 8 bases fit TRBD1. Unmatched junction bases numbered 8, after V lost 3 bases and J lost 7 bases. The CDR3 contains 15 residues. Looked up from germline, CDR1 is MNHNS and CDR2 is SASEGT. The CDR3 DNA sequence: TGTGCCAGCAGTGATTGGGACAGGACCGAGCAGCCCCAGCATTTT. This encodes CASSDWDRTEQPQHF.